This entry is about one T cell receptor (beta chain). Measured with immunoSEQ multiplex PCR; TCRdb has only the in-frame clones, and not every one. The sample has 65,000 to 90,000 clones; about 93% are singletons. This sample was taken from a study of blood T cell repertoires in COVID-19. CDR1 and CDR2 (germline): SGHDT, YYEEEE. V shed 0 bases and J shed 2 bases, with 8 bases lying between them. This CDR3 has 14 residues. This clonotype was obtained from a human donor in a cohort sampled during active COVID-19. The sequencing input was peripheral blood. This chain joins TRBV5-6 and TRBJ1-2; D unclear. CDR3 nucleotide sequence: TGTGCCAGCAGCTTGGCGAGCCGAAACTATGGCTACACCTTC. Protein: CASSLASRNYGYTF. Full variable domain (missing parts from reference TRBV5-6 and TRBJ1-2): DAGVTQSPTHLIKTRGQQVTLRCSPKSGHDTVSWYQQALGQGPQFIFQYYEEEERQRGNFPDRFSGHQFPNYSSELNVNALLLGDSALYLCASSLASRNYGYTFGSGTRLTVV.